Listed here are 27 T cell receptor beta chains from one sample, sequenced in a study of blood T cell repertoires in COVID-19. Sequencing was performed with immunoSEQ multiplex PCR; in TCRdb, only in-frame clones are kept and a portion is missing. In the table there are about 120,000 clones, almost 85% of which are singletons. The sample comprised peripheral blood. Receptors originate from a man between 65 and 85 years old with active or convalescent COVID-19.

The chain has TRBV5-4 and TRBJ2-3; 8 bases are a match to TRBD1. The V segment lost 2 bases and the J segment 4 bases; nucleotides outside the gene matches: 9. This CDR3 comprises 16 residues. Germline V gene lookup returns CDR1 SGHNT and CDR2 YYREEE (reference sequence). The DNA of the CDR3 is TGTGCCAGCAGCTTAGGGAGACAGGGGACCTCAGATACGCAGTATTTT. Its protein is CASSLGRQGTSDTQYF.

The chain is built from TRBV24-1 and TRBJ2-6; 12 positions match TRBD1. This CDR3 comprises 18 residues. After removal of 4 bases from V and 1 base from J, the junction contained 4 bases not matched to a gene. Germline V gene lookup returns CDR1 KGHDR and CDR2 SFDVKD. CDR3 region: CATSDPGQGASGANVLTF. The CDR3 bases are TGTGCCACCAGTGACCCGGGACAGGGGGCTTCTGGGGCCAACGTCCTGACTTTC.

V usage is TRBV9 and J usage is TRBJ1-3, with 9 nucleotides matching TRBD1. Germline CDR1 is SGDLS and CDR2 is YYNGEE. Trimming cost V 0 bases and J 4 bases; bases outside gene matches: 5. The CDR3 runs to 16 residues. In DNA, the CDR3 is TGTGCCAGCAGCGTAGAGGGGACAGGGTTAGGAAACACCATATATTTT. This sequence encodes CASSVEGTGLGNTIYF.

The rearrangement links TRBV9 to TRBJ2-7; tentatively, D is TRBD2 (6 bases). The CDR3 covers 15 residues. V was pared by 8 bases and J by 2 bases, with 20 bases between. Germline assignment: CDR1 SGDLS and CDR2 YYNGEE. The CDR3 nucleotides are TGTGCCAGTTCGATACGTGGGGGGAAAACCTACGAGCAGTACTTC. Amino acid sequence: CASSIRGGKTYEQYF. The whole variable domain, filled in from reference TRBV9 and TRBJ2-7, reads DSGVTQTPKHLITATGQRVTLRCSPRSGDLSVYWYQQSLDQGLQFLIQYYNGEERAKGNILERFSAQQFPDLHSELNLSSLELGDSALYFCASSIRGGKTYEQYFGPGTRLTVT.

CDR3 amino acids: CASSQEYGGGSTEQFF. The CDR3 bases are TGTGCCAGCAGCCAAGAATATGGCGGCGGGAGCACTGAGCAGTTCTTC. The genes are TRBV4-2 and TRBJ2-1, with TRBD2 matching 7 bases. This CDR3 region has 16 residues. Losses at the gene ends were 0 bases for V and 9 bases for J; bases not matched to a gene: 11. Germline loops: CDR1 LGHNA, CDR2 YNFKEQ.

The chain joins TRBV25-1 to TRBJ2-5, with D perhaps matching TRBD2 (6 bases). Trimming stripped 8 bases from V and 9 bases from J, with 13 bases between. Germline CDR1 and CDR2: MGHDK and SYGVNS. The CDR3 loop spans 11 amino acids. CDR3 loop: CASGISGAQYF. The CDR3, as DNA: TGTGCCAGCGGGATATCGGGGGCCCAGTACTTC. Variable domain in full (rest from reference TRBV25-1 and TRBJ2-5): EADIYQTPRYLVIGTGKKITLECSQTMGHDKMYWYQQDPGMELHLIHYSYGVNSTEKGDLSSESTVSRIRTEHFPLTLESARPSHTSQYLCASGISGAQYFGPGTRLLVL.

The chain couples TRBV28 to TRBJ1-5, with 10 bases fitting TRBD1. Germline V CDR1 and CDR2: MDHEN, SYDVKM. CDR3 size: 13 residues. V dropped 11 bases and J dropped 2; count of bases not matched to a gene: 3. As DNA, the CDR3 is TGTGCCGAGGGGACAGGGGGCAATCAGCCCCAGCATTTT. It specifies CAEGTGGNQPQHF.

V usage is TRBV7-8 and J usage is TRBJ1-5, with 7 bases lining up with TRBD1. CDR1 is SGHVS, CDR2 FQNEAQ, per germline. This CDR3 is 13 amino acids long. V lost 3 bases to trimming and J lost 7 bases; unmatched junction nucleotides: 3. The DNA of the CDR3 is TGTGCCAGCAGCTTGGACAGGAGCCAGCCCCAGCATTTT. Translation gives CASSLDRSQPQHF.

The chain combines TRBV5-6 with TRBJ1-6; 9 bases match TRBD1. The CDR3 is 14 residues long. J was trimmed by 10 bases and V by 4 bases; bases with no gene match: 6. Germline CDR1 is SGHDT and CDR2 is YYEEEE. The CDR3 loop is CASSRTGDGSPLHF. CDR3 nucleotides: TGTGCCAGCAGCCGGACAGGGGATGGCTCACCCCTCCACTTT. Using reference TRBV5-6 and TRBJ1-6 for the parts outside the CDR3, the full variable domain is DAGVTQSPTHLIKTRGQQVTLRCSPKSGHDTVSWYQQALGQGPQFIFQYYEEEERQRGNFPDRFSGHQFPNYSSELNVNALLLGDSALYLCASSRTGDGSPLHFGNGTRLTVT.

The chain employs TRBV6-5 and TRBJ1-2; D not resolved. This CDR3 spans 13 amino acids. Germline CDR1 is MNHEY and CDR2 is SVGAGI. The V end lost 6 bases, the J end lost 2 bases, and 10 bases lay between the germline ends. The CDR3 DNA reads TGTGCCAGCAGCGTTTCCGGGAACTATGGCTACACCTTC. Translating it yields CASSVSGNYGYTF.

This clone has ten or more counts. The J gene is TRBJ1-6, the V gene TRBV19; unclear D gene. The CDR3 runs to 13 residues. V lost 7 bases to trimming and J lost 7 bases, with 11 bases between them. Germline CDR1 is LNHDA and CDR2 is SQIVND (reference sequence). This chain's CDR3 is CASKKVRNSPLHF. The CDR3 DNA reads as TGTGCCAGTAAGAAGGTGAGGAATTCACCCCTCCACTTT.

This chain uses TRBV4-3 with TRBJ1-1, with no clear D. Germline V lookup: CDR1 LGHNA, CDR2 YSLEER. The CDR3 extends over 15 amino acids. V shed 4 bases and J shed 4 bases, with 16 bases lying between them. CDR3 in amino acids: CASSPQGGGITEAFF. DNA of the CDR3: TGCGCCAGCAGCCCGCAAGGCGGAGGGATCACTGAAGCTTTCTTT.

V usage is TRBV6-5 and J usage is TRBJ1-1; D remains unclear. The CDR3 has 13 residues. The V gene's germline CDR1 is MNHEY and CDR2 SVGAGI. V was pared by 1 base and J by 0 bases, with 3 bases between. CDR3 bases: TGTGCCAGCAGTTACTTCATGAACACTGAAGCTTTCTTT. It encodes CASSYFMNTEAFF.

The CDR3 nucleotides read TGTGCCAGCAGCTTGTCTCCGGACTGGAACTACGAGCAGTACTTC. Its protein is CASSLSPDWNYEQYF. The chain employs TRBV5-6 and TRBJ2-7, with D perhaps matching TRBD2 (5 bases). The germline gives CDR1 SGHDT, CDR2 YYEEEE. Trimming left V 1 base short and J 3 bases short, with 14 bases between. CDR3 length: 15 residues.

V and J are TRBV24-1 and TRBJ2-1, with TRBD1 matching 9 bases. Trimming removed 3 bases from V and 10 bases from J; junction bases left unmatched: 9. The CDR3 has 15 residues. CDR1 KGHDR and CDR2 SFDVKD come from the germline V gene. CDR3 sequence (DNA): TGTGCCACCAGTGATCCTCGACAGGGGGGGATAGAGCAGTTCTTC. This encodes CATSDPRQGGIEQFF.

This sequence joins TRBV14 and TRBJ2-1; 11 positions match TRBD2. Unmatched junction bases numbered 8, after V lost 4 bases and J lost 9 bases. Germline V CDR1 and CDR2: SGHDN, FVKESK. This CDR3 has 15 amino acids. CDR3 nucleotides: TGTGCCAGCAGCCCCCTTAGCGGGAGGGGCGGTGAGCAGTTCTTC. Translated, it gives CASSPLSGRGGEQFF.

The genes are TRBV12-3 or TRBV12-4 and TRBJ1-2; tentative D call: TRBD1 (5 bases). The CDR3 covers 13 residues. V lost 0 bases and J lost 7, with 9 bases in between. CDR3 region: CASSLAGRGGYTF. CDR3 bases: TGTGCCAGCAGTTTAGCGGGGCGCGGTGGCTACACCTTC.

CDR3 region: CASSYGTGDGSYTF. In DNA, the CDR3 is TGTGCCAGCTCATACGGGACAGGGGATGGCAGCTACACCTTC. The V call is TRBV18, the J call TRBJ1-2; 10 bases map to TRBD1. This CDR3 has 14 amino acids. Trimming removed 5 bases from V and 9 bases from J; junction bases left unmatched: 9. The germline gives CDR1 KGHSH, CDR2 LQKENI.

The chain recombines TRBV7-2 with TRBJ1-2; the D gene is possibly TRBD1 (6 bases). The CDR3 is made up of 14 amino acids. V lost 1 base and J lost 4, with 10 bases in between. Germline-derived CDR1 and CDR2 are SGHTA and FQGNSA. CDR3 region: CASSLGGHSYGYTF. CDR3 nucleotide sequence: TGTGCCAGCAGCTTAGGGGGACACAGCTATGGCTACACCTTC.

The rearrangement uses TRBV3-1 (or the pseudogene TRBV3-2) and TRBJ2-7; 9 nucleotides line up with TRBD1. Germline-derived CDR1 and CDR2 are LGHDT and YNNKEL (reference sequence). The CDR3 sequence is 14 residues long. V lost 5 bases, J lost 6 bases, and 8 bases stayed unmatched. The CDR3 DNA is TGTGCCAGCAGCGTGGGGGGACAGGGCGGCGAGCAGTACTTC. Translation gives CASSVGGQGGEQYF.

The rearrangement joins TRBV6-6 to TRBJ1-2, with 9 bases fitting TRBD1. Trimming at V came to 6 bases and at J to 6 bases, leaving 5 bases not matched to a gene. Germline loops: CDR1 MNHNY, CDR2 SVGAGI (reference sequence). This CDR3 spans 13 amino acids. The CDR3, as DNA: TGTGCCAGCAGGGGGGGACAGGGTGATGGCTACACCTTC. Its protein product is CASRGGQGDGYTF.

The sample holds a few counts of this clone. The chain employs TRBV19 and TRBJ1-5, with D perhaps matching TRBD1 (6 bases). The CDR3 length is 16 residues. The V gene lost 4 bases and the J gene lost 0 bases, with 13 bases spanning the gap. CDR1 and CDR2 (germline): LNHDA, SQIVND (reference sequence). CDR3 sequence: CASSSQGHYSNQPQHF. CDR3 nucleotides: TGTGCCAGTAGTAGTCAGGGACATTATAGCAATCAGCCCCAGCATTTT.

This clone was seen more than once but under ten times. The genes are TRBV20-1 and TRBJ2-2; a possible D gene is TRBD1 (6 bases). Germline V gene data show CDR1 as DFQATT and CDR2 as SNEGSKA (reference sequence). Trimming pared 3 bases from V and 0 bases from J, leaving 11 bases between. The CDR3 has 15 amino acids. The CDR3 reads CSASFEGANTGELFF. In DNA form, the CDR3 reads TGCAGTGCTAGTTTTGAGGGGGCGAACACCGGGGAGCTGTTTTTT.

The chain employs TRBV10-1 and TRBJ2-7; the D is unclear. V dropped 8 bases and J dropped 1 base, with 12 bases sitting between them. The CDR3 covers 13 residues. From germline, CDR1 is WNHNN and CDR2 SYGVQD (reference sequence). CDR3 in DNA: TGCGCCAGCGGCTATGGCGGATCCTACGAGCAGTACTTC. As protein: CASGYGGSYEQYF.

V gene TRBV6-5 combines with J gene TRBJ1-1; TRBD1 matches 8 bases. The CDR3 runs 15 residues. Trimming cost V 2 bases and J 12 bases; bases outside gene matches: 14. The germline CDR1 and CDR2 sequences are MNHEY and SVGAGI. The CDR3 coding sequence is TGTGCCAGCAGTTACACGAAGACAGGGGCGGACGCAACTTTCTTT. It yields the protein CASSYTKTGADATFF.

The V and J genes are TRBV24-1 and TRBJ1-5; possibly TRBD1 for D (6 bases). V dropped 9 bases and J dropped 0 bases, with 14 bases sitting between them. The CDR3 sequence is 15 residues long. Germline CDR1 is KGHDR and CDR2 is SFDVKD. CDR3 nucleotides: TGTGCCACCCAGGACAGCGCCTATAGCAATCAGCCCCAGCATTTT. Residues: CATQDSAYSNQPQHF.

The chain recombines TRBV7-8 with TRBJ1-2; 10 positions agree with TRBD1. The V gene's germline CDR1 is SGHVS and CDR2 FQNEAQ. This CDR3 has 14 residues. Trimming cost V 5 bases and J 7 bases; bases outside gene matches: 7. In DNA, the CDR3 is TGTGCCAGCAGCCAAATGACAGGGGGCCTTGGCTACACCTTC. Encoded protein: CASSQMTGGLGYTF.